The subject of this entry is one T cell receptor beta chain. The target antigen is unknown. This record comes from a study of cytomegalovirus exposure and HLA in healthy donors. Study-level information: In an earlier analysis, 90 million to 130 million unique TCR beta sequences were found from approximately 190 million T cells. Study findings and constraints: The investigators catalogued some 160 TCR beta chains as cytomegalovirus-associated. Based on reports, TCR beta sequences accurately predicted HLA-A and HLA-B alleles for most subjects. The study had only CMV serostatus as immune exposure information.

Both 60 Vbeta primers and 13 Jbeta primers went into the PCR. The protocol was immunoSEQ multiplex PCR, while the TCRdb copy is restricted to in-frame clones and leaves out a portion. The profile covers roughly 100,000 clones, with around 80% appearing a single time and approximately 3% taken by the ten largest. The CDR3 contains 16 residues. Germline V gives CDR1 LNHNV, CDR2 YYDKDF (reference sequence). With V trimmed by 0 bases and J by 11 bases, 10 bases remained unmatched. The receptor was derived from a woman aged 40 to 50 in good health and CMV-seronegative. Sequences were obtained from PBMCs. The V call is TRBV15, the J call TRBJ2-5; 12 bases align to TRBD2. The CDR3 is CATSRDRLAGAGEQYF. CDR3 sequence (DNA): TGTGCCACCAGCAGAGATAGACTAGCGGGAGCGGGGGAGCAGTACTTC.